One and the same sample provided the 11 T cell receptor beta chains below, sequenced in a study of cytomegalovirus exposure and HLA in healthy donors. PCR involved 60 Vbeta and 13 Jbeta primers. Clones were sequenced by immunoSEQ multiplex PCR, and TCRdb holds only the in-frame ones, with some missing. The top ten clones hold approximately 1.6% of a sample with 120,000 to 150,000 clones, 65% to 80% of them seen once. Sequenced sample: PBMCs. The receptor set was obtained from a woman aged 25 to 45 in good health and CMV-seronegative.

This clone was observed once. The genes are TRBV7-9 and TRBJ2-3, with D tentatively TRBD1 (5 bases). Per the germline V gene, CDR1 is SEHNR and CDR2 is FQNEAQ (reference sequence). The V end lost 3 bases, the J end lost 3 bases, and 13 bases lay between the germline ends. CDR3 length: 15 amino acids. The CDR3 DNA reads as TGTGCCAGCAGCTTCCTGCAGGGTGTGACAGATACGCAGTATTTT. Protein: CASSFLQGVTDTQYF.

This chain links TRBV10-3 with TRBJ1-1, with TRBD1 matching 9 bases. Germline V lookup: CDR1 ENHRY, CDR2 SYGVKD. Losses at the gene ends were 5 bases for V and 4 bases for J; bases not matched to a gene: 2. CDR3 length: 13 residues. CDR3 protein: CAISQTGGTEAFF. The CDR3 nucleotides read TGTGCCATCAGTCAGACAGGGGGCACTGAAGCTTTCTTT.

This clone showed up just a few times. The chain is built from TRBV6-4 and TRBJ1-2; 11 positions agree with TRBD1. The junction had 9 bases not matched to a gene; V was cut back by 6 bases and J by 12 bases. CDR1 and CDR2 (germline): MRHNA, SNTAGT. The CDR3 is made up of 13 amino acids. CDR3 coding DNA: TGTGCCAGCAGCCGAGGACAGGGGGCCAGTGACACCTTC. The encoded protein is CASSRGQGASDTF.

V gene TRBV19 combines with J gene TRBJ1-5; 7 nucleotides line up with TRBD1. V lost 4 bases to trimming and J lost 3 bases; unmatched junction nucleotides: 6. Germline V gene sequence: CDR1 LNHDA, CDR2 SQIVND (reference sequence). This CDR3 contains 15 residues. CDR3 nucleotide sequence: TGTGCCAGTAGTAAAATGACAGGGTTCAATCAGCCCCAGCATTTT. It yields the protein CASSKMTGFNQPQHF. The full variable domain, rest sourced from reference TRBV19 and TRBJ1-5, is DGGITQSPKYLFRKEGQNVTLSCEQNLNHDAMYWYRQDPGQGLRLIYYSQIVNDFQKGDIAEGYSVSREKKESFPLTVTSAQKNPTAFYLCASSKMTGFNQPQHFGDGTRLSIL.

Comments on this clone: The conserved phenylalanine or tryptophan is not found at the CDR3 terminus, so this likely reflects a read error. This chain links TRBV19 with TRBJ2-3; 9 bases are shared with TRBD1. This CDR3 region has 15 residues. The V gene end was trimmed by 5 bases and the J gene end by 2 bases; junction bases not matched to a gene: 5. The germline V gene encodes CDR1 LNHDA and CDR2 SQIVND (reference sequence). Here the CDR3 reads CASSAGQGPTDTQYL. The CDR3 nucleotides read TGTGCCAGTAGTGCAGGACAGGGGCCCACAGATACGCAGTATCTT.

The chain employs TRBV11-2 and TRBJ2-3; TRBD2 might be the D (5 bases). The CDR3 sequence is 15 residues long. Germline CDR1 is SGHAT and CDR2 is FQNNGV. V lost 1 base and J 6 bases, leaving 14 bases between the germline ends. CDR3: CASSLAGVEPDTQYF. The CDR3 DNA reads TGTGCCAGCAGCTTAGCCGGGGTTGAGCCGGATACGCAGTATTTT.

The chain recombines TRBV7-8 with TRBJ2-2; no reliable D call. CDR3 length: 15 amino acids. V was pared by 0 bases and J by 0 bases, with 5 bases between. The germline CDR1 and CDR2 sequences are SGHVS and FQNEAQ. The CDR3 nucleotides read TGTGCCAGCAGCTTAGCAACACCGAACACCGGGGAGCTGTTTTTT. This gives the protein CASSLATPNTGELFF.

The chain joins TRBV7-8 to TRBJ2-5; 7 bases line up with TRBD2. The CDR3 spans 15 residues. CDR1 SGHVS and CDR2 FQNEAQ come from the germline V gene. Germline trimming cut 3 bases from V and 3 bases from J; bases unmatched to any gene: 7. CDR3 nucleotide sequence: TGTGCCAGCAGCTTGATGGGGGGAGGGGAAGAGACCCAGTACTTC. Translation gives CASSLMGGGEETQYF.

The gene calls are TRBV6-1 and TRBJ1-2, with 7 positions matching TRBD1. This CDR3 spans 16 amino acids. With V trimmed by 3 bases and J by 3 bases, 10 bases remained unmatched. Germline values: CDR1 MNHNS, CDR2 SASEGT. CDR3 protein: CASSDLTNRGYYGYTF. The CDR3 region has the DNA TGTGCCAGCAGTGATCTTACCAACAGGGGTTACTATGGCTACACCTTC.

This sequence joins TRBV6-5 and TRBJ1-2; 8 nucleotides agree with TRBD1. CDR3 size: 14 residues. V was clipped by 6 bases and J by 4 bases; unmatched bases: 7. The germline gives CDR1 MNHEY, CDR2 SVGAGI. The CDR3 coding sequence is TGTGCCAGCAGATCGACAGGGGACGGCTATGGCTACACCTTC. Its protein is CASRSTGDGYGYTF.

As regards this clone: Other nucleotide sequences in the sample specify the same CDR3. The chain joins TRBV6-1 to TRBJ2-1, with 7 bases that match TRBD2. The CDR3 consists of 14 residues. J gave up 3 bases and V 5 bases, and 4 bases lay outside the gene matches. Germline CDR1 and CDR2: MNHNS and SASEGT. CDR3 amino acids: CASSRLADYNEQFF. CDR3 sequence (DNA): TGTGCCAGCAGTCGGCTAGCGGACTACAATGAGCAGTTCTTC.